These 3 T cell receptor beta chains came from one sample sequenced in a study of patients and donors after allogeneic stem cell transplantation. TCRdb fed the RT-PCR reads into MiXCR, producing one record per CDR3 protein. The sample gives about a million distinct CDR3 sequences, approximately 18% of which show up once; around 6% is in the top ten. Specimen: blood, either unsorted or a sorted T cell fraction (not recorded which). The receptors stem from a human donor who was either an allogeneic HSCT recipient or a stem cell or donor lymphocyte infusion donor (not recorded which). It is not recorded whose cells these are; they may come from a transplant donor.

This clonotype was recorded a few times. V and J are TRBV5-1 and TRBJ2-2; D may be TRBD1 (6 bases). The germline V gene encodes CDR1 SGHRS and CDR2 YFSETQ. V shed 2 bases and J shed 4 bases, with 12 bases lying between them. This CDR3 has 15 amino acids. As DNA, the CDR3 is TGCGCCAGCAGCTTCGACAGGAGATCCACCGGGGAGCTGTTTTTT. It specifies CASSFDRRSTGELFF.

This clonotype was seen more than once but under ten times. The chain recombines TRBV4-3 with TRBJ2-3; 10 nucleotides line up with TRBD2. Germline trimming cut 3 bases from V and 0 bases from J; bases unmatched to any gene: 3. Germline V gene lookup returns CDR1 LGHNA and CDR2 YSLEER. The CDR3 runs 16 residues. The CDR3 is CASSHVLAGSTDTQYF. The CDR3 nucleotides read TGCGCCAGCAGCCATGTACTAGCGGGGAGCACAGATACGCAGTATTTT.

This clonotype occurred many times. The chain joins TRBV27 to TRBJ2-1, with D possibly TRBD2 on 5 matching bases. Trimming removed 7 bases at V and 1 base at J, with 8 bases between. CDR3 length: 13 amino acids. The germline gives CDR1 MNHEY, CDR2 SMNVEV (reference sequence). The CDR3 spells CASTGGSYNEQFF. CDR3 nucleotides: TGTGCCAGCACGGGCGGGTCCTACAATGAGCAGTTCTTC.